The 5 T cell receptor beta chains listed next were all sequenced from one sample in a study of cytomegalovirus exposure and HLA in healthy donors. The PCR contained 60 Vbeta and 13 Jbeta primers. TCRdb keeps only in-frame clones here, not all; method: immunoSEQ multiplex PCR. The table shows roughly 120,000 clones, with roughly 78% occurring only once. The sample was PBMCs. The receptors were gathered from a man aged 25 to 40 in good health and CMV-seronegative.

The V and J genes are TRBV5-1 and TRBJ2-5; 11 positions match TRBD2. J lost 5 bases, V lost 0 bases, and 9 bases had no gene match. CDR3 size: 17 residues. Germline V gene lookup returns CDR1 SGHRS and CDR2 YFSETQ. CDR3: CASSLGVAGGPGETQYF. For the CDR3, the DNA is TGCGCCAGCAGCTTGGGAGTAGCGGGGGGGCCGGGGGAGACCCAGTACTTC.

This clone turned up a few times. The genes are TRBV7-8 and TRBJ2-7, with D possibly TRBD1 on 5 matching bases. Trimming removed 4 bases at V and 5 bases at J, with 12 bases between. Germline CDR1 SGHVS, CDR2 FQNEAQ. CDR3 length: 13 amino acids. DNA for the CDR3: TGTGCCAGCAGCTCAAAGCCCAGGGACGAGCAGTACTTC. Translation gives CASSSKPRDEQYF. The variable domain in full, with the rest retrieved from reference TRBV7-8 and TRBJ2-7, is GAGVSQSPRYKVAKRGQDVALRCDPISGHVSLFWYQQALGQGPEFLTYFQNEAQLDKSGLPSDRFFAERPEGSVSTLKIQRTQQEDSAVYLCASSSKPRDEQYFGPGTRLTVT.

This chain uses TRBV5-4 with TRBJ1-3; 7 bases line up with TRBD1. CDR1 is SGHNT and CDR2 is YYREEE in the germline V gene (reference sequence). V dropped 0 bases and J dropped 1; count of bases not matched to a gene: 4. This CDR3 is 16 amino acids long. In DNA form, the CDR3 reads TGTGCCAGCAGCTTGGCGGGGACAGAATCTGGAAACACCATATATTTT. Amino acid sequence: CASSLAGTESGNTIYF.

J is TRBJ2-7 and V is TRBV5-6, with D tentatively TRBD2 (6 bases). The CDR3 has 15 amino acids. V was cut by 0 bases and J by 7 bases, with 17 bases left in between. Germline assignment: CDR1 SGHDT and CDR2 YYEEEE. CDR3 sequence reads: CASSLGGLTTGEQYF. The CDR3 bases are TGTGCCAGCAGCTTGGGGGGACTGACTACGGGGGAGCAGTACTTC.

This clone has more than one count but fewer than ten. The rearrangement links TRBV4-3 to TRBJ1-4; 7 bases map to TRBD1. This CDR3 is built from 17 residues. Trimming removed 0 bases from V and 8 bases from J; junction bases left unmatched: 12. Looked up from germline, CDR1 is LGHNA and CDR2 is YSLEER. CDR3 DNA: TGCGCCAGCAGCCAAGAAGTCCCCGGGAGGGGACAGGAAAAACTGTTTTTT. Its protein is CASSQEVPGRGQEKLFF.